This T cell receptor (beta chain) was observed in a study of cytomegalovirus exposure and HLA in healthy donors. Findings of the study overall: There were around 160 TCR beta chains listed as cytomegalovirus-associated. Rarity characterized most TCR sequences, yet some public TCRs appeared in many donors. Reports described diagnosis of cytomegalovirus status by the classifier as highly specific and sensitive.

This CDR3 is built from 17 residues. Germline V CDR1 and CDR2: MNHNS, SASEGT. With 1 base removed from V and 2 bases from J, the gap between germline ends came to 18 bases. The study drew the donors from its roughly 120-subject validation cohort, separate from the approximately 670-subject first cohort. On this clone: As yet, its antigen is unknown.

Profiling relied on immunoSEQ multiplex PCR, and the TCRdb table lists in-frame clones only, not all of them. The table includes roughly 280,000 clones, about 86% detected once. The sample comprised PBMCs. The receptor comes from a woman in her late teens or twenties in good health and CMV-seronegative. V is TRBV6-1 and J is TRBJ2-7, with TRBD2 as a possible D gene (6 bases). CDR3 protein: CASSEGPWGEYPYEQYF. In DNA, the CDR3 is TGTGCCAGCAGTGAAGGGCCTTGGGGGGAGTATCCCTACGAGCAGTACTTC.